Shown below are 18 T cell receptor beta chains from a single sample sequenced in a study of spatial heterogeneity in lung cancer. The sample's time point: sample taken at primary tumor resection. TCRdb itself ran the 5' RACE reads through MiXCR, one entry per CDR3 protein. The sample contains 50,000 to 75,000 distinct CDR3 sequences, about 6.6% of which appear only once. Sequences were derived from PBMCs, sampled at surgery. The receptor source for this set is a female donor with early-stage non-small cell lung cancer.

This clonotype was observed at least ten times. V gene TRBV6-6 combines with J gene TRBJ1-1; D unclear. Germline V gene sequence: CDR1 MNHNY, CDR2 SVGAGI (reference sequence). The CDR3 is 11 residues long. Trimming removed 8 bases from V and 5 bases from J, with 9 bases in between. CDR3: CASSTGTEAFF. The CDR3 DNA reads TGTGCCAGCTCCACTGGGACTGAAGCTTTCTTT.

The table lists this clonotype with a few counts. The rearrangement uses TRBV5-1 and TRBJ2-2; 7 bases fit TRBD1. This CDR3 contains 16 residues. The germline gives CDR1 SGHRS, CDR2 YFSETQ. With V trimmed by 6 bases and J by 0 bases, 8 bases remained unmatched. The CDR3 region has the DNA TGCGCCAGCACCCGAGAGGGGGCTGCGAACACCGGGGAGCTGTTTTTT. Translating it yields CASTREGAANTGELFF.

The rearrangement uses TRBV20-1 and TRBJ2-1, with 16 bases that match TRBD2. The CDR3 is made up of 12 amino acids. Germline V gives CDR1 DFQATT, CDR2 SNEGSKA (reference sequence). The CDR3, as DNA: TGCAGGGGACTAGCGGGGGGGCAGGAGCAGTTCTTC. This gives the protein CRGLAGGQEQFF.

This clonotype has a handful of counts. This sequence joins TRBV5-6 and TRBJ2-1; D is possibly TRBD1 (6 bases). CDR3 length: 15 residues. V lost 2 bases to trimming and J lost 2 bases, with 11 bases between them. The germline CDR1 and CDR2 sequences are SGHDT and YYEEEE. In DNA, the CDR3 is TGTGCCAGCAGCTTTAGGACAGAGCCCTACAATGAGCAGTTCTTC. Encoded protein: CASSFRTEPYNEQFF.

About this clonotype itself: One junction end disagrees with the germline gene, perhaps due to a read error. V usage is TRBV9 and J usage is TRBJ2-3, with 11 bases identical to TRBD2. This CDR3 has 17 amino acids. Germline values: CDR1 SGDLS, CDR2 YYNGEE. In nucleotides, the CDR3 is TGTGCCAGCAGCGTACAGGTTACTAGCGGGAGCATAGATACGCAGTATTTT. This encodes CASSVQVTSGSIDTQYF.

This clonotype was counted between two and nine times. The rearrangement links TRBV28 to TRBJ2-1; either TRBD1 or TRBD2 may fit D (5 bases each). Germline loops: CDR1 MDHEN, CDR2 SYDVKM. Between the trimmed V and J ends, which lost 8 bases and 1 base, there was a span of 12 bases. The CDR3 has 14 amino acids. The CDR3 region has the DNA TGTGCCAGCGCCGGGACGAGGTCCTACAATGAGCAGTTCTTC. Amino acid sequence: CASAGTRSYNEQFF.

In its sample, this clonotype was seen a few times. The CDR3 coding sequence is TGCAGTGCTAGAGGAGGGAACACCGGGGAGCTGTTTTTT. It encodes CSARGGNTGELFF. The J gene is TRBJ2-2, the V gene TRBV20-1, with no clear D. Trimming removed 1 base at V and 1 base at J, with 4 bases between. Germline V gene lookup returns CDR1 DFQATT and CDR2 SNEGSKA (reference sequence). The CDR3 has 13 residues.

This clonotype has only a few counts. The rearrangement uses TRBV7-3 and TRBJ2-7, with D perhaps given as TRBD1 or TRBD2 (5 bases each). V lost 2 bases and J lost 5, with 10 bases in between. The CDR3 runs 13 residues. Germline values: CDR1 SGHTA, CDR2 FQGTGA. The CDR3 DNA follows: TGTGCCAGCAGCTTATTGAGGGGAAACGAGCAGTACTTC. Translation gives CASSLLRGNEQYF. Using reference TRBV7-3 and TRBJ2-7 for the parts outside the CDR3, the full variable domain is GAGVSQTPSNKVTEKGKYVELRCDPISGHTALYWYRQSLGQGPEFLIYFQGTGAADDSGLPNDRFFAVRPEGSVSTLKIQRTERGDSAVYLCASSLLRGNEQYFGPGTRLTVT.

This clonotype was seen at least ten times. The genes are TRBV7-8 and TRBJ1-1; D gene unclear. The CDR3 covers 14 residues. In germline, CDR1 is SGHVS, CDR2 FQNEAQ. The ends were cut back, 1 base at V and 2 bases at J, with 8 bases in the middle. The CDR3 sequence: CASSLVGVNTEAFF. The CDR3 DNA reads TGTGCCAGCAGCTTAGTCGGGGTTAACACTGAAGCTTTCTTT.

The rearrangement joins TRBV20-1 to TRBJ2-2; 10 bases line up with TRBD2. This CDR3 has 15 amino acids. Germline V lookup: CDR1 DFQATT, CDR2 SNEGSKA (reference sequence). V was clipped by 1 base and J by 6 bases; unmatched bases: 5. The CDR3 nucleotides are TGCAGTGCTAGAGTTAGCGGGAGGACCGCCGGGGAGCTGTTTTTT. As protein: CSARVSGRTAGELFF.

There are many counts of this clonotype. The chain employs TRBV2 and TRBJ1-2; D is undetermined. Trimming removed 6 bases at V and 13 bases at J, with 18 bases between. Germline V lookup: CDR1 SNHLY, CDR2 FYNNEI. The CDR3 has 12 residues. The DNA for the CDR3 is TGTGCCAGCAGCGCCGGCCCAGGATGGTCCACCTTC. This translates into CASSAGPGWSTF.

This clonotype was picked up many times. V usage is TRBV28 and J usage is TRBJ2-4; D gene unclear. CDR1 and CDR2 from the germline V gene are MDHEN and SYDVKM. The V end lost 6 bases, the J end lost 0 bases, and 15 bases lay between the germline ends. The CDR3 contains 16 residues. The CDR3 loop is CASSPLGDLAKNIQYF. The CDR3 DNA sequence: TGTGCCAGCAGCCCTTTGGGTGACTTAGCCAAAAACATTCAGTACTTC.

This clonotype was seen many times. This chain connects TRBV7-3 to TRBJ2-6; D call uncertain. The CDR3 has 16 residues. The V end was cut by 5 bases, the J end by 4 bases, with 15 bases between. Germline loops: CDR1 SGHTA, CDR2 FQGTGA. CDR3 loop: CASSLTGAHGANVLTF. CDR3 coding DNA: TGTGCCAGCAGCCTCACCGGAGCGCACGGGGCCAACGTCCTGACTTTC.

This clonotype was counted ten times or more. This chain joins TRBV3-1 and TRBJ2-7; D not resolved. The germline V gene has CDR1 LGHDT and CDR2 YNNKEL (reference sequence). V lost 0 bases to trimming and J lost 3 bases, with 0 bases between them. This CDR3 region has 11 residues. In nucleotides, the CDR3 is TGTGCCAGCAGCCAAGACTACGAGCAGTACTTC. This gives the protein CASSQDYEQYF.

The rearrangement links TRBV11-2 to TRBJ2-1; 8 nucleotides line up with TRBD1. Germline CDR1 is SGHAT and CDR2 is FQNNGV. This CDR3 is 14 amino acids long. Trimming at V came to 6 bases and at J to 7 bases, leaving 8 bases not matched to a gene. The CDR3 reads CASSWTGWSNEQFF. CDR3 DNA: TGTGCCAGCAGTTGGACAGGGTGGTCAAATGAGCAGTTCTTC.

In DNA form, the CDR3 reads TGTGCCATCAGTGACCCCAGCGGGGGCACAGATACGCAGTATTTT. This codes for CAISDPSGGTDTQYF. The genes are TRBV10-3 and TRBJ2-3; 7 bases fit TRBD2. The V gene end was trimmed by 3 bases and the J gene end by 1 base; junction bases not matched to a gene: 4. This CDR3 region has 15 residues. The germline CDR1 and CDR2 sequences are ENHRY and SYGVKD.

This clonotype was recorded many times. The rearrangement joins TRBV28 to TRBJ1-1; D possibly corresponds to TRBD1 (5 bases). The CDR3 is made up of 13 amino acids. Germline lookup yields CDR1 MDHEN and CDR2 SYDVKM. Between the trimmed V and J ends, which lost 1 base and 10 bases, there was a span of 13 bases. This CDR3 is CASSLFRRDVAFF. The CDR3 DNA is TGTGCCAGCAGTTTATTCAGGAGGGACGTAGCTTTCTTT.

The chain carries TRBV30 and TRBJ1-2; D is unresolved. V gave up 0 bases and J gave up 6 bases, with 11 bases separating them. The CDR3 has 13 residues. Germline values: CDR1 GTSNPN, CDR2 SVGIG (reference sequence). The CDR3 spells CAWSVGSDHGYTF. In DNA, the CDR3 is TGTGCCTGGAGTGTGGGGAGTGACCATGGCTACACCTTC.